This T cell receptor beta chain was sequenced during a study of blood T cells in healthy people across ages. This clonotype has a handful of counts. CDR1 is SGDLS and CDR2 is YYNGEE in the germline V gene. Trimming removed 0 bases at V and 8 bases at J, with 6 bases between. This CDR3 spans 12 amino acids. Next came a second PCR, run for about 6 to 11 cycles, which used a sample-barcoded 5' primer along with a J-beta primer mix. A template-switch adaptor with 12 random nucleotides tagged each cDNA molecule. One entry per CDR3 protein results from TCRdb running MiXCR on the 5' RACE reads. The data show fewer than 900,000 distinct CDR3 sequences, more than 40% seen once.

The rearrangement links TRBV9 to TRBJ2-1, with D hard to call. This sequence was found in a woman aged 55-69 years in good health. What was sequenced was blood. The CDR3 loop reads CASSVVPYEQFF. For the CDR3, the DNA is TGTGCCAGCAGCGTAGTCCCTTATGAGCAGTTCTTC.